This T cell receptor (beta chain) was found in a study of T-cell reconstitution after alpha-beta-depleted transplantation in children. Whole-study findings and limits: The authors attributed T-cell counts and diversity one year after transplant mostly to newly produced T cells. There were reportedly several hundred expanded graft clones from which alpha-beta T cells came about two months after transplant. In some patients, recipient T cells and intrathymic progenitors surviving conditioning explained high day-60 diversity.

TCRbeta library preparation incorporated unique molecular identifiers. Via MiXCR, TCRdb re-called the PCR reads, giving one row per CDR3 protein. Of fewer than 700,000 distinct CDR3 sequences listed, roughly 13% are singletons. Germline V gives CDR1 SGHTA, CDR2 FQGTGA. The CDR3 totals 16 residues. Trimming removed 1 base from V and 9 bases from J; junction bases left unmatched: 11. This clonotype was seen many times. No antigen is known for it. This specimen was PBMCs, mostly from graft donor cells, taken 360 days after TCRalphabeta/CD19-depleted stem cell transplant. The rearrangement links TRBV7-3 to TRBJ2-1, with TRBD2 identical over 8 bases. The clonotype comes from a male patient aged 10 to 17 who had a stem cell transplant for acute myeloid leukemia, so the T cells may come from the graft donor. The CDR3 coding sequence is TGTGCCAGCAGCTTAAGTGGGCTAGCGGGTCTCGGTGAGCAGTTCTTC. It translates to CASSLSGLAGLGEQFF.